The T cell receptor (beta chain) under discussion was sequenced for a study of cytomegalovirus exposure and HLA in healthy donors. Per germline, CDR1 MGHRA and CDR2 YSYEKL. The CDR3 has 17 amino acids. Trimming removed 0 bases from V and 5 bases from J; junction bases left unmatched: 8. The method was immunoSEQ multiplex PCR; TCRdb's version includes in-frame clones alone and lacks a portion of them. Here the sample spans hundreds of thousands of clones, around 90% being singletons. This receptor was taken from a woman under 30 in good health and CMV-seropositive. The sequencing sample was made of PBMCs. The J gene is TRBJ2-2, the V gene TRBV4-1; TRBD1 matches at 8 bases. CDR3 sequence (DNA): TGCGCCAGCAGCCAAGAAAGACAGGGGTTTGGGACCGGGGAGCTGTTTTTT. It specifies CASSQERQGFGTGELFF.